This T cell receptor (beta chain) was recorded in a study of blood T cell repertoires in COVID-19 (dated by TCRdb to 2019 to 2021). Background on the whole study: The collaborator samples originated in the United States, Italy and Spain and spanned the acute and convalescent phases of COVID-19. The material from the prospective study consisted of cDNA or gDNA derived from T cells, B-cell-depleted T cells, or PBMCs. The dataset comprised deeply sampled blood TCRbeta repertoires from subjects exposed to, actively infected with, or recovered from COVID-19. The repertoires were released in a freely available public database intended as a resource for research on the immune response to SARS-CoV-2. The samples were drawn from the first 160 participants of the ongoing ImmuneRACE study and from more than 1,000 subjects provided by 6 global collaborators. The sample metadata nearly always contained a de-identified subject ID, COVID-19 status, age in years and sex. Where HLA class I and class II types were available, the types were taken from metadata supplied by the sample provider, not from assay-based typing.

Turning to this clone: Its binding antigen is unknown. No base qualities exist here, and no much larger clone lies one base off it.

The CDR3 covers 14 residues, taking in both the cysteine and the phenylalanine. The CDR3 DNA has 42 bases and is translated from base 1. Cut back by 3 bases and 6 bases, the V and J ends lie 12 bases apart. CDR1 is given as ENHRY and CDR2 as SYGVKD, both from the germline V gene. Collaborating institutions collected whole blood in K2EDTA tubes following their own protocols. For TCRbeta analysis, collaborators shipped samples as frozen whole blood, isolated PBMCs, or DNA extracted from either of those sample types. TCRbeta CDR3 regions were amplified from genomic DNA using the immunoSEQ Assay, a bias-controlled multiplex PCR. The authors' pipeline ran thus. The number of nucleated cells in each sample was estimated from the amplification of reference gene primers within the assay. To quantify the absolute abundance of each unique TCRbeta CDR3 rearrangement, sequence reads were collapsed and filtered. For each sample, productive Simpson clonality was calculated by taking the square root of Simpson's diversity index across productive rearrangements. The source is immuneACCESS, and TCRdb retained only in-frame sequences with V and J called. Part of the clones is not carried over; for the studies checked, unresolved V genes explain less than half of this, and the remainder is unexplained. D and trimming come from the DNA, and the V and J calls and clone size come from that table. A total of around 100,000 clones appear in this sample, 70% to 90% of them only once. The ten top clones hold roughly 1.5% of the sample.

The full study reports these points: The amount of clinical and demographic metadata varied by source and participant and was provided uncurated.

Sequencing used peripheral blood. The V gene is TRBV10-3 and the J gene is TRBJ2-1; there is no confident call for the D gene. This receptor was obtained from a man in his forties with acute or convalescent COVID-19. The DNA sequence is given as TGTGCCATCAGTGATCAAAGCGTTTTCAATGAGCAGTTCTTC. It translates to CAISDQSVFNEQFF.